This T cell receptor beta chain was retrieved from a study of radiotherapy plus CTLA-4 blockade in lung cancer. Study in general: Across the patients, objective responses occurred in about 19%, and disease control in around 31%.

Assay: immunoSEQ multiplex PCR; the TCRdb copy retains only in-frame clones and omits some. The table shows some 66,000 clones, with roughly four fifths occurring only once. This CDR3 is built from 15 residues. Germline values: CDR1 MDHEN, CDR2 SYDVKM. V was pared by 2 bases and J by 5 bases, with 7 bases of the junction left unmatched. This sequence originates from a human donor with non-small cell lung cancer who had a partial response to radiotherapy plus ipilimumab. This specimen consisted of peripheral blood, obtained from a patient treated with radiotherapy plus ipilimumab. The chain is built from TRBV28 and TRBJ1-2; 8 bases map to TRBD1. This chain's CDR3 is CASSLDQQGGYGYTF. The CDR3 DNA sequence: TGTGCCAGCAGTTTAGACCAACAGGGGGGGTATGGCTACACCTTC.